The 15 T cell receptor beta chains reported below all come from one sample, sequenced in a study of EBV T-cell therapy then PD-1 blockade in nasopharyngeal carcinoma. Profiling relied on immunoSEQ multiplex PCR, and the TCRdb table lists in-frame clones only, not all of them. This table holds tens of thousands of clones, approximately 84% found once. The antigens of these receptors remain unknown. The sample's treatment: AdE1-LMPpoly-expanded autologous EBV-specific T-cell therapy followed by anti-PD-1 nivolumab. Sequenced here: CD8+ T cells from blood, sampled at day 61 from a patient whose treatment included autologous EBV-specific T cells and nivolumab. All receptors come from a man aged 35 to 55 with nasopharyngeal carcinoma.

The V gene is TRBV27, the J gene TRBJ2-1; D unclear. This CDR3 has 14 residues. Trimming took off 5 bases at V and 2 bases at J, with 10 bases between the two ends. Looked up from germline, CDR1 is MNHEY and CDR2 is SMNVEV (reference sequence). The CDR3 reads CASSPQVTYNEQFF. CDR3 sequence (DNA): TGTGCCAGCAGTCCCCAAGTGACCTACAATGAGCAGTTCTTC.

The J gene is TRBJ1-4, the V gene TRBV6-5, with TRBD1 matching 12 bases. The CDR3 has 14 amino acids. The V gene end was trimmed by 2 bases and the J gene end by 9 bases; junction bases not matched to a gene: 1. Germline assignment: CDR1 MNHEY and CDR2 SVGAGI. CDR3 in amino acids: CASSYGTGGKKLFF. The CDR3 DNA reads as TGTGCCAGCAGTTACGGGACAGGGGGCAAAAAACTGTTTTTT.

This chain uses TRBV29-1 with TRBJ2-2; the D is unclear. The CDR3 spans 11 residues. Germline-derived CDR1 and CDR2 are SQVTM and ANQGSEA. Trimming shortened V by 6 bases and J by 6 bases, and 8 bases separated the two germline ends. The CDR3 DNA sequence: TGCAGCGTCCTAAGATCCGGGGAGCTGTTTTTT. Its protein product is CSVLRSGELFF.

V gene TRBV4-3 combines with J gene TRBJ2-7; no clear D. V shed 0 bases and J shed 5 bases, with 14 bases lying between them. The CDR3 totals 15 residues. CDR1 and CDR2 (germline): LGHNA, YSLEER. The CDR3 DNA reads as TGCGCCAGCAGCCAAGATCCGGGTGATAATGACGAGCAGTACTTC. It translates to CASSQDPGDNDEQYF.

V usage is TRBV5-1 and J usage is TRBJ2-3, with unresolved D. Germline-derived CDR1 and CDR2 are SGHRS and YFSETQ. This CDR3 has 13 residues. V was cut by 0 bases and J by 5 bases, with 7 bases left in between. The CDR3 protein is CASSLEGLDTQYF. CDR3 coding DNA: TGCGCCAGCAGCTTGGAGGGATTAGATACGCAGTATTTT.

The rearrangement uses TRBV28 and TRBJ2-7; D assignment may be TRBD1 or TRBD2 (5 bases each). Germline V gene sequence: CDR1 MDHEN, CDR2 SYDVKM. With 3 bases removed from V and 6 bases from J, the gap between germline ends came to 18 bases. This CDR3 spans 15 amino acids. CDR3 coding DNA: TGTGCCAGCAGTTTGAAGAGGGGAATCCTAAGCGAGCAGTACTTC. This encodes CASSLKRGILSEQYF.

This clone was found a few times. CDR3: CASSYDVYGYTF. CDR3 sequence (DNA): TGTGCCAGCAGTTACGACGTGTATGGCTACACCTTC. V gene TRBV6-2 or TRBV6-3 combines with J gene TRBJ1-2; D unclear. V lost 2 bases to trimming and J lost 5 bases, with 6 bases between them. CDR1 and CDR2 (germline): MNHEY, SVGEGT. The CDR3 is 12 residues long.

This clone showed up just a few times. The chain employs TRBV4-1 and TRBJ1-2; 7 bases align to TRBD1. Germline CDR1 is MGHRA and CDR2 is YSYEKL. The CDR3 has 15 amino acids. The V segment lost 4 bases and the J segment 9 bases; nucleotides outside the gene matches: 14. The DNA of the CDR3 is TGCGCCAGCAGCCTAGAGGGGACAGAACCTTTGAGCTACACCTTC. This encodes CASSLEGTEPLSYTF.

Worth noting for this clone: No DNA is shown, since the ends of the CDR3 on it are uncertain; the CDR3 is the one TCRdb lists. This chain links TRBV4-3 with TRBJ1-1. Germline CDR1 reads LGHNA; CDR2 reads YSLEER. The CDR3 length is 13 residues, termini included. CDR3 protein: CASSQYFGTEAFF.

The chain joins TRBV4-1 to TRBJ2-7; D gene unclear. Germline-derived CDR1 and CDR2 are MGHRA and YSYEKL. The CDR3 covers 15 residues. V was clipped by 0 bases and J by 4 bases, with 13 bases between them. CDR3 nucleotide sequence: TGCGCCAGCAGCCAAGAAGAGCAAGGGTTGTACGAGCAGTACTTC. Residues: CASSQEEQGLYEQYF.

The V and J genes are TRBV9 and TRBJ2-1; TRBD2 matches at 13 bases. The CDR3 is 19 amino acids. CDR1 SGDLS and CDR2 YYNGEE come from the germline V gene. V gave up 0 bases and J gave up 4 bases; unmatched junction bases: 10. CDR3 coding DNA: TGTGCCAGCAGCGTAGACCCAACTAGCGGGGGGGCTGAATACAATGAGCAGTTCTTC. This codes for CASSVDPTSGGAEYNEQFF. Supplemented by reference TRBV9 and TRBJ2-1, the full variable domain reads DSGVTQTPKHLITATGQRVTLRCSPRSGDLSVYWYQQSLDQGLQFLIQYYNGEERAKGNILERFSAQQFPDLHSELNLSSLELGDSALYFCASSVDPTSGGAEYNEQFFGPGTRLTVL.

The chain carries TRBV9 and TRBJ1-2, with TRBD1 matching 8 bases. This CDR3 has 12 amino acids. V lost 3 bases, J lost 7 bases, and 2 bases stayed unmatched. Germline V gives CDR1 SGDLS, CDR2 YYNGEE. The CDR3 is CASSETGAGYTF. CDR3 DNA: TGTGCCAGCAGCGAGACAGGGGCTGGCTACACCTTC.

The V call is TRBV4-3, the J call TRBJ2-2; D may be TRBD1 (6 bases). The CDR3 has 16 residues. CDR1 is LGHNA and CDR2 is YSLEER in the germline V gene. Trimming took off 0 bases at V and 2 bases at J, with 10 bases between the two ends. The CDR3 region is CASSQDQDRNTGELFF. DNA of the CDR3: TGCGCCAGCAGCCAAGACCAGGACAGAAACACCGGGGAGCTGTTTTTT.

The chain uses TRBV29-1 and TRBJ1-1, with unresolved D. The CDR3 spans 11 residues. Germline CDR1 SQVTM, CDR2 ANQGSEA. CDR3 coding DNA: TGCAGTCACAGACTGAACACTGAAGCTTTCTTT. Its translation: CSHRLNTEAFF.

V and J are TRBV7-2 and TRBJ1-5; no definite D call. CDR1 and CDR2 (germline): SGHTA, FQGNSA. V lost 0 bases and J 7 bases, leaving 13 bases between the germline ends. CDR3 length equals 15 residues. The CDR3 reads CASSLAVGEWQPQHF. Here the CDR3 DNA reads TGTGCCAGCAGCTTAGCGGTCGGGGAATGGCAGCCCCAGCATTTT.